This T cell receptor beta chain appears in the sequencing data of a study of blood T cell repertoires in COVID-19. Study in general: Sources were T cells, B-cell-depleted T cells, or PBMCs; the material itself was cDNA or gDNA.

The repertoire was sequenced with immunoSEQ multiplex PCR; TCRdb's copy has only in-frame clones and lacks some. The repertoire holds around 340,000 clones, with around four fifths as singletons. Germline V gene lookup returns CDR1 SGHRS and CDR2 YFSETQ. V lost 2 bases, J lost 0 bases, and 8 bases lay in between. This CDR3 has 15 residues. Sequencing used peripheral blood. This TCR derives from a man aged 25 to 40 with active or convalescent COVID-19. The V call is TRBV5-1, the J call TRBJ2-2, with D unresolved. Here the CDR3 DNA reads TGCGCCAGCAGCTTAGAGTCACCGAACACCGGGGAGCTGTTTTTT. This codes for CASSLESPNTGELFF.